This T cell receptor beta chain was found in a study of shared clonotypes between healthy human individuals. As concerns this clone: The antigen remains undetermined.

The V end was cut by 7 bases, the J end by 5 bases, with 16 bases between. Germline V gene sequence: CDR1 SGHRS, CDR2 YFSETQ. The CDR3 sequence is 14 residues long. Points from the study as a whole: Generation probability values for non-shared clonotypes were lower than those for clonotypes shared by all four donors.

The assay was immunoSEQ multiplex PCR, and TCRdb's table has in-frame clones only and misses some. The sample lists about 2.4 million clones; over 85% were seen once. A split of CD4+ cells into CD45RA+ naive and CD45RA-negative memory subsets was performed. Sample: naive CD4+ T cells sorted from blood. As for subset: CD45RA+ positively selected. The V and J genes are TRBV5-1 and TRBJ2-4; a weak D match, TRBD1 (5 bases). The TCR sequence derives from a man between 18 and 29 years old in good health. The DNA of the CDR3 is TGCGCCAGCGCCAAGAGCTGGGGCGAAAACATTCAGTACTTC. Translated: CASAKSWGENIQYF.